This T cell receptor (beta chain) came from a study of CD8 T cells in Susac syndrome. The overall study: Patients with Susac syndrome were, at the time of blood collection, therapy-naive, maintained on corticosteroids, or maintained on intravenous immunoglobulin alone.

The CDR3 has 15 residues. Germline values: CDR1 SGHTA, CDR2 FQGNSA. Between the trimmed V and J ends, which lost 3 bases and 2 bases, there was a span of 13 bases. An amount of RNA that ranged from roughly 0.45 to 1 ug was reverse transcribed with random hexamers. The immunoSEQ assay covered 54 Vbeta and 13 Jbeta segments for CDR3. TCRdb re-analysed the immunoSEQ multiplex PCR reads in MiXCR, keeping a single row per CDR3 protein. This sample has 200,000 or so distinct CDR3 sequences, with approximately 94% found just once. The clonotype originates from a human donor with Susac syndrome. The chain joins TRBV7-2 to TRBJ2-5; the D gene is possibly TRBD2 (6 bases). Material for sequencing was CD4+ T cells from PBMCs. The CDR3 loop reads CASSLITGVQETQYF. CDR3 coding DNA: TGTGCCAGCAGCTTGATCACGGGGGTACAAGAGACCCAGTACTTC.